Each of the 25 T cell receptor beta chains below was sequenced from the same sample in a study of T cell changes during pregnancy in multiple sclerosis. Repertoires were generated with immunoSEQ multiplex PCR, while TCRdb's copy carries only in-frame clones and drops some. Here the sample spans 15,000 to 20,000 clones, around 90% being singletons. Material: CD8+ T cells from peripheral blood mononuclear cells, obtained after pregnancy. These receptors all stem from a female donor in good health, enrolled as a control in a pregnancy study.

This clone came up a few times. The chain employs TRBV5-1 and TRBJ1-1; D unclear. CDR3 length: 15 amino acids. Germline loops: CDR1 SGHRS, CDR2 YFSETQ. V lost 4 bases and J lost 0, with 13 bases in between. CDR3 coding DNA: TGCGCCAGCAGCCCCGAGGTCAGCATGAACACTGAAGCTTTCTTT. Residues: CASSPEVSMNTEAFF.

The J gene is TRBJ1-2, the V gene TRBV9, with D possibly being TRBD1 (5 bases). The CDR3 contains 16 residues. V dropped 0 bases and J dropped 4 bases, with 16 bases sitting between them. CDR1 and CDR2 (germline): SGDLS, YYNGEE. For the CDR3, the DNA is TGTGCCAGCAGCGTAGCTACCGACAGTGCCTCCTATGGCTACACCTTC. Encoded protein: CASSVATDSASYGYTF. The full variable domain, with the rest looked up from reference TRBV9 and TRBJ1-2, is DSGVTQTPKHLITATGQRVTLRCSPRSGDLSVYWYQQSLDQGLQFLIQYYNGEERAKGNILERFSAQQFPDLHSELNLSSLELGDSALYFCASSVATDSASYGYTFGSGTRLTVV.

Sample share makes this clone medium-sized (0.01 to 0.1%). V and J are TRBV7-2 and TRBJ2-7; tentatively, D is TRBD1 (5 bases). The ends were cut back, 5 bases at V and 3 bases at J, with 11 bases in the middle. Germline-derived CDR1 and CDR2 are SGHTA and FQGNSA. The CDR3 extends over 13 amino acids. This CDR3 reads CASSPDRFYEQYF. CDR3 in DNA: TGTGCCAGCAGCCCCGACAGATTCTACGAGCAGTACTTC.

The chain combines TRBV5-8 with TRBJ2-1; a weak D match, TRBD2 (6 bases). The V end lost 7 bases, the J end lost 4 bases, and 15 bases lay between the germline ends. Germline CDR1 SGHTS, CDR2 YDEGEE. This CDR3 contains 14 residues. The CDR3 DNA reads TGTGCCAGCCCGGGCGGGGCCACATACAATGAGCAGTTCTTC. This codes for CASPGGATYNEQFF.

This sequence joins TRBV6-4 and TRBJ2-3, with 10 bases lining up with TRBD1. V gave up 9 bases and J gave up 2 bases; unmatched junction bases: 5. Looked up from germline, CDR1 is MRHNA and CDR2 is SNTAGT. The CDR3 is 14 residues long. The CDR3 sequence is CASRQGALTDTQYF. The CDR3 coding sequence is TGTGCCAGTCGACAGGGGGCCCTCACAGATACGCAGTATTTT.

The CDR3 is CASSQVGRGTGELFF. Here the CDR3 DNA reads TGCGCCAGCAGCCAAGTCGGAAGGGGCACCGGGGAGCTGTTTTTT. V usage is TRBV4-3 and J usage is TRBJ2-2; TRBD1 might be the D (5 bases). The CDR3 length is 15 residues. V lost 1 base, J lost 4 bases, and 10 bases lay in between. The V gene's germline CDR1 is LGHNA and CDR2 YSLEER.

Here the CDR3 DNA reads TGTGCCAGCAGCTTGGCCAGTTTAACGTCCTACGAGCAGTACTTC. Translation gives CASSLASLTSYEQYF. The chain employs TRBV5-6 and TRBJ2-7; D remains unclear. CDR3 length: 15 amino acids. The V end was cut by 0 bases, the J end by 1 base, with 11 bases between. The germline gives CDR1 SGHDT, CDR2 YYEEEE.

The J gene is TRBJ2-2, the V gene TRBV7-8, with no clear D. V was clipped by 11 bases and J by 3 bases, with 10 bases between them. This CDR3 is built from 12 residues. Germline V gene lookup returns CDR1 SGHVS and CDR2 FQNEAQ. The CDR3 here is CAGATDTGELFF. For the CDR3, the DNA is TGTGCCGGAGCTACGGACACCGGGGAGCTGTTTTTT.

This rearrangement joins TRBV27 to TRBJ1-2; TRBD1 aligns across 7 bases. The CDR3 length is 15 residues. Germline V gives CDR1 MNHEY, CDR2 SMNVEV (reference sequence). V dropped 6 bases and J dropped 0; count of bases not matched to a gene: 7. The CDR3 region has the DNA TGTGCCAGCAGGAGCCGGGACAGCCCTAACTATGGCTACACCTTC. Its protein is CASRSRDSPNYGYTF.

V and J are TRBV9 and TRBJ2-3, with 15 bases identical to TRBD2. CDR3 size: 18 residues. Trimming cost V 3 bases and J 5 bases; bases outside gene matches: 10. CDR1 SGDLS and CDR2 YYNGEE come from the germline V gene. CDR3: CASSAHSGTSGGRDTQYF. The DNA for the CDR3 is TGTGCCAGCAGCGCTCACTCCGGGACTAGCGGGGGGCGAGATACGCAGTATTTT.

This chain joins TRBV9 and TRBJ2-2; perhaps TRBD1 as D (6 bases). Germline CDR1 SGDLS, CDR2 YYNGEE. This CDR3 is built from 17 residues. V was cut by 4 bases and J by 1 base, with 17 bases left in between. The CDR3, as DNA: TGTGCCAGCAGCCCCCGTTCGGGACACCTGAACACCGGGGAGCTGTTTTTT. Amino acid sequence: CASSPRSGHLNTGELFF.

The chain employs TRBV7-9 and TRBJ1-4; 9 bases align to TRBD1. The CDR3 has 15 residues. The J segment lost 8 bases and the V segment lost 5 bases, leaving 9 bases of the junction unmatched. The V gene's germline CDR1 is SEHNR and CDR2 FQNEAQ (reference sequence). The CDR3 nucleotides are TGTGCCAGCAGCGTTCCCGGGACAGGGATGGAAAAACTGTTTTTT. Residues: CASSVPGTGMEKLFF.

The chain is built from TRBV9 and TRBJ2-1; 9 bases fit TRBD2. Germline loops: CDR1 SGDLS, CDR2 YYNGEE. The CDR3 is 15 residues long. The ends lost 0 bases at V and 7 bases at J; junction bases unmatched: 5. The CDR3 loop is CASSVVAGGLNEQFF. In nucleotides, the CDR3 is TGTGCCAGCAGCGTAGTGGCGGGGGGGCTTAATGAGCAGTTCTTC.

The CDR3 coding sequence is TGTGCCAGCAGCTTGGAGGAGTACTACGAGCAGTACTTC. It encodes CASSLEEYYEQYF. The gene calls are TRBV7-2 and TRBJ2-7; D is possibly TRBD2 (5 bases). V lost 3 bases and J lost 3, with 9 bases in between. The CDR3 runs 13 residues. CDR1 is SGHTA and CDR2 is FQGNSA in the germline V gene.

The table lists this clone with a count of one. The V call is TRBV9, the J call TRBJ2-1; no clear D gene. Trimming pared 3 bases from V and 6 bases from J, leaving 16 bases between. The CDR3 length is 15 residues. Germline V gene data show CDR1 as SGDLS and CDR2 as YYNGEE. CDR3 sequence (DNA): TGTGCCAGCAGCGCCGGCGGAATGGTTTCCAATGAGCAGTTCTTC. Protein product: CASSAGGMVSNEQFF.

V gene TRBV4-1 combines with J gene TRBJ2-5; 10 bases match TRBD2. CDR3 length equals 15 residues. The germline gives CDR1 MGHRA, CDR2 YSYEKL. With V trimmed by 6 bases and J by 2 bases, 6 bases remained unmatched. The CDR3 bases are TGCGCCAGCAGAGAGACTAGCGGGTTACAAGAGACCCAGTACTTC. This translates into CASRETSGLQETQYF.

The V and J genes are TRBV6-4 and TRBJ2-2, with 7 bases aligning to TRBD2. The CDR3 extends over 16 amino acids. Germline values: CDR1 MRHNA, CDR2 SNTAGT. V lost 4 bases, J lost 2 bases, and 7 bases stayed unmatched. CDR3: CASSGMGGSNTGELFF. The CDR3 DNA reads TGTGCCAGCAGTGGAATGGGGGGGAGCAACACCGGGGAGCTGTTTTTT.

The chain is built from TRBV6-1 and TRBJ2-5; 10 bases align to TRBD1. The CDR3 length is 16 residues. V shed 3 bases, J shed 5 bases, and the junction held 9 bases outside the gene matches. Germline assignment: CDR1 MNHNS and CDR2 SASEGT. Written as DNA, the CDR3 is TGTGCCAGCAGTGAGGAGACAGGGGGCGGGGCGGAGACCCAGTACTTC. Its protein product is CASSEETGGGAETQYF.

The chain joins TRBV11-3 to TRBJ2-2; D ambiguous. Germline lookup yields CDR1 SGHNT and CDR2 YENEEA. This CDR3 comprises 15 residues. V was trimmed by 6 bases and J by 4 bases, leaving 15 bases between them. The CDR3 loop reads CASSSDTRFTGELFF. CDR3 sequence (DNA): TGTGCCAGCAGTTCCGATACGAGATTCACCGGGGAGCTGTTTTTT.

The chain has TRBV4-1 and TRBJ2-7; 8 bases are shared with TRBD1. This CDR3 spans 15 amino acids. The trim removed 2 bases at V and 3 bases at J, leaving 6 bases unmatched. The V gene's germline CDR1 is MGHRA and CDR2 YSYEKL. The CDR3 loop reads CASSQRTGSFYEQYF. The CDR3 bases are TGCGCCAGCAGCCAAAGGACAGGGAGCTTCTACGAGCAGTACTTC.

V gene TRBV7-2 combines with J gene TRBJ2-3; D gene uncertain. CDR3 size: 20 residues. Germline CDR1 and CDR2: SGHTA and FQGNSA. The ends were cut back, 0 bases at V and 0 bases at J, with 22 bases in the middle. The CDR3 nucleotides read TGTGCCAGCAGCTTAGCACCCCGGGTCACACCTTACTCTAGCACAGATACGCAGTATTTT. Protein product: CASSLAPRVTPYSSTDTQYF.

This chain uses TRBV27 with TRBJ1-6; TRBD1 matches 10 bases. This CDR3 spans 15 amino acids. Germline lookup yields CDR1 MNHEY and CDR2 SMNVEV (reference sequence). V shed 8 bases and J 7 bases; nucleotides not matched to a gene: 8. CDR3 in amino acids: CASGQGGVPNSPLHF. The CDR3 DNA reads TGTGCCAGCGGACAGGGGGGGGTTCCCAATTCACCCCTCCACTTT.

The gene calls are TRBV19 and TRBJ2-7; 10 nucleotides match TRBD1. Germline V gene data show CDR1 as LNHDA and CDR2 as SQIVND (reference sequence). V dropped 6 bases and J dropped 4; count of bases not matched to a gene: 9. The CDR3 loop spans 15 amino acids. The CDR3 region is CASSEDRTGGYEQYF. For the CDR3, the DNA is TGTGCCAGTAGCGAAGACCGGACAGGGGGTTACGAGCAGTACTTC. Complete variable domain (other parts from reference TRBV19 and TRBJ2-7): DGGITQSPKYLFRKEGQNVTLSCEQNLNHDAMYWYRQDPGQGLRLIYYSQIVNDFQKGDIAEGYSVSREKKESFPLTVTSAQKNPTAFYLCASSEDRTGGYEQYFGPGTRLTVT.

The chain joins TRBV5-4 to TRBJ2-3; D gene unclear. CDR1 is SGHNT and CDR2 is YYREEE in the germline V gene (reference sequence). This CDR3 is built from 15 residues. Deletions cut 4 bases from V and 2 bases from J, with 14 bases between. As DNA, the CDR3 is TGTGCCAGCAGCCACGACAACTCATACACAGATACGCAGTATTTT. Translating it yields CASSHDNSYTDTQYF. The whole variable domain, remainder taken from reference TRBV5-4 and TRBJ2-3, is ETGVTQSPTHLIKTRGQQVTLRCSSQSGHNTVSWYQQALGQGPQFIFQYYREEENGRGNFPPRFSGLQFPNYSSELNVNALELDDSALYLCASSHDNSYTDTQYFGPGTRLTVL.

CDR3: CSVAGTGGYEQYF. CDR3 DNA: TGCAGCGTTGCTGGGACAGGGGGCTACGAGCAGTACTTC. J is TRBJ2-7 and V is TRBV29-1; 11 nucleotides line up with TRBD1. The CDR3 length is 13 residues. Per the germline V gene, CDR1 is SQVTM and CDR2 is ANQGSEA. J was trimmed by 3 bases and V by 4 bases; bases with no gene match: 2.